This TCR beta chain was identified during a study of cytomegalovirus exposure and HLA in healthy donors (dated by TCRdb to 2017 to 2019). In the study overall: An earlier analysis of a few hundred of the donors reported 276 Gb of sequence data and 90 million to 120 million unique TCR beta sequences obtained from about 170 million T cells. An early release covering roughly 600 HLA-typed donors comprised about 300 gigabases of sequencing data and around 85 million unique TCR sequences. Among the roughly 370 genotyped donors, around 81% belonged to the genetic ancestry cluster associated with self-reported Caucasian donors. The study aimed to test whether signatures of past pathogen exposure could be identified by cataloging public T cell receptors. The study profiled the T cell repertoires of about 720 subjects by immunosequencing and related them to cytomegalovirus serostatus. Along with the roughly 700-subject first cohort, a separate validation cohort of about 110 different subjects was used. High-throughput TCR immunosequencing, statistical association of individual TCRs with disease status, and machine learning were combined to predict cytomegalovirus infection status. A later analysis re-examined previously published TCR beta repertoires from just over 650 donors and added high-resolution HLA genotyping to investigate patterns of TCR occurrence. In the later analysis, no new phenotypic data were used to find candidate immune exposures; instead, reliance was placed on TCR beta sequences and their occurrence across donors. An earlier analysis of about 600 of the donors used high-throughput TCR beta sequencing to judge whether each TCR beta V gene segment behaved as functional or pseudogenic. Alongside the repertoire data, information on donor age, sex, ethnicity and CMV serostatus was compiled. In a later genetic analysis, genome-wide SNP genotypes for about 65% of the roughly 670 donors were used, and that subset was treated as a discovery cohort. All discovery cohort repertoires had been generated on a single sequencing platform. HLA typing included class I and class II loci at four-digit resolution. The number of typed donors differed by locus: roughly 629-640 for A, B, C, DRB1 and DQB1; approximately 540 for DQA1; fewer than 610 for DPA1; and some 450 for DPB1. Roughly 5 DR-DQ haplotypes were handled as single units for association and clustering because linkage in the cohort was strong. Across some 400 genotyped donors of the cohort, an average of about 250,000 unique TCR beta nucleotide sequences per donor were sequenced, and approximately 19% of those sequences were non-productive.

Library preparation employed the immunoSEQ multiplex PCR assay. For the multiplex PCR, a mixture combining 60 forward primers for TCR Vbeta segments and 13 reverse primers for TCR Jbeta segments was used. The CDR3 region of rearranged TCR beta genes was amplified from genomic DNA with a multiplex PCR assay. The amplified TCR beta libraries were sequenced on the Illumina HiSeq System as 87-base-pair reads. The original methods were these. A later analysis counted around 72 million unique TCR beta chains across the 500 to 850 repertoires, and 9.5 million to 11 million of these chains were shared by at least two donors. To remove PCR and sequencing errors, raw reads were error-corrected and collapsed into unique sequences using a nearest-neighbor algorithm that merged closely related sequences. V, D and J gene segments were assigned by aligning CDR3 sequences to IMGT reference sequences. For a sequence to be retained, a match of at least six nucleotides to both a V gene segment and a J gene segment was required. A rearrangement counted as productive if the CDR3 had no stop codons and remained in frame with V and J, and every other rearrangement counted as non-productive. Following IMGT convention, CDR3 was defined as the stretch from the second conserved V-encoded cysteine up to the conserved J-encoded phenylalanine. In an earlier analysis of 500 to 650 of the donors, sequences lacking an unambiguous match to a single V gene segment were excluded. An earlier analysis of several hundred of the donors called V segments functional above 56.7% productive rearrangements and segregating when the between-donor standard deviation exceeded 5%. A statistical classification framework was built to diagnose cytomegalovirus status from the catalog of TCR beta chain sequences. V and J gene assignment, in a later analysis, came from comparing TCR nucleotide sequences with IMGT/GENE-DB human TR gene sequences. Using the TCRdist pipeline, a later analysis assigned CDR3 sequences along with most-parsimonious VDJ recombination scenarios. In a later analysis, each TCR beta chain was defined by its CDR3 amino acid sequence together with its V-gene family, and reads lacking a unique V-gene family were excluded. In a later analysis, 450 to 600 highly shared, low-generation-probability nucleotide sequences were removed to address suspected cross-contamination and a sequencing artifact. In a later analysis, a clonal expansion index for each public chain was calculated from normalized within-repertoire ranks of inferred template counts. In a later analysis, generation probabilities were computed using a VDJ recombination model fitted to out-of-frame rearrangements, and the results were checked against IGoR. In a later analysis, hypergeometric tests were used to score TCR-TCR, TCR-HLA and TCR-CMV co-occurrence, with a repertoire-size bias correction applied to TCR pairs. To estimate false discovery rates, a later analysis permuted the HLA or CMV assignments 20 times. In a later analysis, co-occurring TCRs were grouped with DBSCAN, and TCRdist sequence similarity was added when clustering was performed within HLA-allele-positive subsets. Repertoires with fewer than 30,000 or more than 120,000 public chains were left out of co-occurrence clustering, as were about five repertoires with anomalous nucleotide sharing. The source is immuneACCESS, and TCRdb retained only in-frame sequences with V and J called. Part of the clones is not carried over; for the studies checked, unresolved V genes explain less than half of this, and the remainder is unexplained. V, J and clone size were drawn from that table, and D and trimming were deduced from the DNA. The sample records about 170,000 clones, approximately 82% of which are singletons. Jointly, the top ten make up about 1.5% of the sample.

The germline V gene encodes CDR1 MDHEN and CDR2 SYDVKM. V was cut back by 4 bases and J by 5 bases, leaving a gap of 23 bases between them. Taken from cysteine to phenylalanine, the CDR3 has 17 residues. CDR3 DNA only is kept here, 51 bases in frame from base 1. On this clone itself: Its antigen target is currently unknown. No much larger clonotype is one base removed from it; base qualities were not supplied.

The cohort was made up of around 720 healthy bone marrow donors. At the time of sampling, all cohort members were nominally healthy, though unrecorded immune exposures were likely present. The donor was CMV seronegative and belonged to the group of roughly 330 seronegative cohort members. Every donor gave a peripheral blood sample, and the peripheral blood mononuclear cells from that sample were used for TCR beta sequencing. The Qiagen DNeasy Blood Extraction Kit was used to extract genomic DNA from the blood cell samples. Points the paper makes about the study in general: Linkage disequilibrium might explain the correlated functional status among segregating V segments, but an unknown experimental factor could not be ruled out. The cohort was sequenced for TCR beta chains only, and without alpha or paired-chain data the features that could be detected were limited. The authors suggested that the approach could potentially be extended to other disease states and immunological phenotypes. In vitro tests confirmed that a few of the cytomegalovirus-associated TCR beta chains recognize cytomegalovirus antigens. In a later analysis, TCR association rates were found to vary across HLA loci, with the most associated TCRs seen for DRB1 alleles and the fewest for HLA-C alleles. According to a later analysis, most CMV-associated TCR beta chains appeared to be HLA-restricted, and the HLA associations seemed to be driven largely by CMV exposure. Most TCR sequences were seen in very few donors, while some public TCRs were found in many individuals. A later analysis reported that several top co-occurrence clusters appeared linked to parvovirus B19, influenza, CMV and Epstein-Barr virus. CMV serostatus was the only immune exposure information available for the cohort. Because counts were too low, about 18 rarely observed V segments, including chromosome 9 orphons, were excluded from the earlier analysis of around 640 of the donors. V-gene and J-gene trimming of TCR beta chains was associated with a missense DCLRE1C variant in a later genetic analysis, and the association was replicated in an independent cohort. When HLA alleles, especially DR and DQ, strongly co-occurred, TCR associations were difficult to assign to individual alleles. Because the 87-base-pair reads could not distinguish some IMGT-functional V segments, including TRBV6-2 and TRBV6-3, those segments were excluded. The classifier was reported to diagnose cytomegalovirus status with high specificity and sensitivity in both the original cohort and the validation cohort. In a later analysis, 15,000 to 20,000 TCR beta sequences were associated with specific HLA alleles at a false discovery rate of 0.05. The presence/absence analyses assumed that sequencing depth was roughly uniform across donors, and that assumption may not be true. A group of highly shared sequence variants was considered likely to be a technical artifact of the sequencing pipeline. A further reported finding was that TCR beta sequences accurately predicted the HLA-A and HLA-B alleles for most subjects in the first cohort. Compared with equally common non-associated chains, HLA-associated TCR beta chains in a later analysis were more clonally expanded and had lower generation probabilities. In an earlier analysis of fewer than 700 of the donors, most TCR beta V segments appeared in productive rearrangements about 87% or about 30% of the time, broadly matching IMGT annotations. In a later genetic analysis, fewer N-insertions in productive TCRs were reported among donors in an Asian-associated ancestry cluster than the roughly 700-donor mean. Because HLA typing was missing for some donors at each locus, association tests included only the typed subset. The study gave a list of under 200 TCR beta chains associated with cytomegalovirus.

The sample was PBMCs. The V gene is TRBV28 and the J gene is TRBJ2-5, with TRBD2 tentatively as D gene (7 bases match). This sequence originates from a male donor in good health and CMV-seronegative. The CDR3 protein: CASSYSPFTGGQETQYF. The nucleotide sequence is TGTGCCAGCAGTTATTCCCCCTTTACGGGGGGCCAGGAGACCCAGTACTTC.